A selection of T cell receptor beta chains follows, all from one sample in a study of CD8+ T cells in alopecia areata. Measured with immunoSEQ multiplex PCR; TCRdb has only the in-frame clones, and not every one. Of 200,000 to 250,000 clones listed, roughly 57% are singletons. This material consisted of CD4+ T cells sorted from blood, taken at week 0. The receptor source for this set is a human donor with alopecia areata. CDR3s include the opening cysteine and the closing phenylalanine or tryptophan. The D gene is left open where the match is weak. Where a row states a size, it is once, few, many or the class of an expanded clone; other rows omit it.

J: TRBJ2-7; V: TRBV30; D: .; size: .; DNA: TGTGCCTCACGCCGTCCAGGGACCTACGAGCAGTACTTC; CDR3: CASRRPGTYEQYF
J: TRBJ2-1; V: TRBV30; D: TRBD2; size: .; DNA: TGTGCCTGGAGTGTAGGCAGCGGGAGGATAGGCTCCTACAATGAGCAGTTCTTC; CDR3: CAWSVGSGRIGSYNEQFF
J: TRBJ2-1; V: TRBV7-3; D: .; size: .; DNA: TGTGCCAGCAGCCTCCTCTCCCAGGGAAGCTCCTACAATGAGCAGTTCTTC; CDR3: CASSLLSQGSSYNEQFF
J: TRBJ1-3; V: TRBV30; D: .; size: .; DNA: TGTGCCTGGTGTAGTATAGGCCGCGGCTCTGGAAACACCATATATTTT; CDR3: CAWCSIGRGSGNTIYF
J: TRBJ1-2; V: TRBV15; D: TRBD1; size: .; DNA: TGTGCCACCATCGGGACAGGGGCGTATAACTATGGCTACACCTTC; CDR3: CATIGTGAYNYGYTF
J: TRBJ2-4; V: TRBV29-1; D: TRBD2; size: .; DNA: TGCAGCGTTGTTCCTAGCGGGAGGCCCCCTTTCGTTCAGTACTTC; CDR3: CSVVPSGRPPFVQYF
J: TRBJ2-5; V: TRBV29-1; D: TRBD1; size: few; DNA: TGCAGCGGTGGACAGGGTAAAGAGACCCAGTACTTC; CDR3: CSGGQGKETQYF
J: TRBJ2-1; V: TRBV29-1; D: .; size: once; DNA: TGCAGCGTTGCAGGAAGGATAACCTACAATGAGCAGTTCTTC; CDR3: CSVAGRITYNEQFF
J: TRBJ1-1; V: TRBV30; D: .; size: .; DNA: TGTGCCTGCCGTCGGGCGGACATGAACACTGAAGCTTTCTTT; CDR3: CACRRADMNTEAFF
J: TRBJ2-3; V: TRBV25-1; D: .; size: .; DNA: TGTGCCAGCAGTGAGGCTGGGGGCGGGAATACGCAGTATTTT; CDR3: CASSEAGGGNTQYF
J: TRBJ2-3; V: TRBV5-1; D: .; size: few; DNA: TGCGCCAGCAAGGAGGACCCCCGGGTAGATACGCAGTATTTT; CDR3: CASKEDPRVDTQYF
J: TRBJ1-2; V: TRBV4-1; D: .; size: .; DNA: TGCGCCAGCAGCCAATCGAGGATTACCTATGGCTACACCTTC; CDR3: CASSQSRITYGYTF
J: TRBJ1-2; V: TRBV5-1; D: .; size: .; DNA: TGCGCCAGCAGCTTCGGACGAGATGGTGGCTACACCTTC; CDR3: CASSFGRDGGYTF
J: TRBJ2-1; V: TRBV27; D: .; size: .; DNA: TGTGCCAGCAGTTTTAGAGGGGAGCCGTTCTTC; CDR3: CASSFRGEPFF
J: TRBJ2-1; V: TRBV7-8; D: .; size: few; DNA: TGTGCCAGCAGCTTAAAACCCGGTGAGCAGTTCTTC; CDR3: CASSLKPGEQFF
J: TRBJ1-5; V: TRBV6-6; D: .; size: many; DNA: TGTGCCAGCAGTTACAGTAGGGACCAGCATTTT; CDR3: CASSYSRDQHF
J: TRBJ2-7; V: TRBV29-1; D: .; size: .; DNA: TGCAGCGTTGAAAGCCGCGGGACTCCACCGAAGGAGCAGTACTTC; CDR3: CSVESRGTPPKEQYF
J: TRBJ2-7; V: TRBV29-1; D: TRBD2; size: .; DNA: TGCAGCGTGCGGGAGGGCCTCTCCTACGAGCAGTACTTC; CDR3: CSVREGLSYEQYF
J: TRBJ1-2; V: TRBV29-1; D: .; size: .; DNA: TGCAGCGCCGGGGGAGGGTACGGCTACACCTTC; CDR3: CSAGGGYGYTF
J: TRBJ2-5; V: TRBV30; D: TRBD2; size: .; DNA: TGTGCCTGGAGGACTAGCGGGACAGAGACCCAGTACTTC; CDR3: CAWRTSGTETQYF
J: TRBJ1-2; V: TRBV14; D: .; size: few; DNA: TGTGCCAGCACCCCAAATGGACGGAATTATGGCTACACCTTC; CDR3: CASTPNGRNYGYTF
J: TRBJ2-7; V: TRBV18; D: .; size: .; DNA: TGTGCCAGCTCACCTGCCTACGAGCAGTACTTC; CDR3: CASSPAYEQYF
J: TRBJ1-4; V: TRBV5-6; D: TRBD1; size: .; DNA: TGTGCCAGCAGCTTGGATCGGACAGGAAATGAAAAACTGTTTTTT; CDR3: CASSLDRTGNEKLFF
J: TRBJ1-2; V: TRBV27; D: .; size: .; DNA: TGTGCCAGCAGTTTTGGGGATGTGGTCCCCTATGGCTACACCTTC; CDR3: CASSFGDVVPYGYTF
J: TRBJ1-4; V: TRBV29-1; D: TRBD1; size: few; DNA: TGCAGCGTTACAGGGGGCCCAACTAATGAAAAACTGTTTTTT; CDR3: CSVTGGPTNEKLFF
J: TRBJ2-7; V: TRBV27; D: TRBD1; size: .; DNA: TGTGCCAGCGGGCTGTGGGACAGGCCAGGGGAGCAGTACTTC; CDR3: CASGLWDRPGEQYF
J: TRBJ2-7; V: TRBV10-3; D: .; size: .; DNA: TGTGCCATCAGTGAGGGGAGAAGTGGACACGAGCAGTACTTC; CDR3: CAISEGRSGHEQYF
J: TRBJ2-2; V: TRBV29-1; D: .; size: once; DNA: TGCAGCGTTGGGGAAGGGCGCACCGGGGAGCTGTTTTTT; CDR3: CSVGEGRTGELFF
J: TRBJ2-5; V: TRBV7-2; D: .; size: .; DNA: TGTGCCAGCAGCCACGGGTACCAAGAGACCCAGTACTTC; CDR3: CASSHGYQETQYF
J: TRBJ1-5; V: TRBV9; D: .; size: .; DNA: TGTGCCAGCAGCGGAGGCCCGATCGGCAATCAGCCCCAGCATTTT; CDR3: CASSGGPIGNQPQHF
J: TRBJ1-6; V: TRBV29-1; D: .; size: .; DNA: TGCAGCGTTAAGTGGGACCCAAATTCACCCCTCCACTTT; CDR3: CSVKWDPNSPLHF
J: TRBJ2-7; V: TRBV5-4; D: .; size: .; DNA: TGTGCCAGCAGCCGATCGGGAAGCCACGAGCAGTACTTC; CDR3: CASSRSGSHEQYF
J: TRBJ1-4; V: TRBV29-1; D: .; size: few; DNA: TGCAGCGTTGAGTGGGGACCTAATGAAAAACTGTTTTTT; CDR3: CSVEWGPNEKLFF
J: TRBJ2-3; V: TRBV25-1; D: TRBD2; size: .; DNA: TGTGCCAGCAGGGGACTAGGGAGGGATACGCAGTATTTT; CDR3: CASRGLGRDTQYF
J: TRBJ1-1; V: TRBV30; D: TRBD1; size: .; DNA: TGTGCCTGGAGTTCGTCAGGGGGCAACACTGAAGCTTTCTTT; CDR3: CAWSSSGGNTEAFF
J: TRBJ1-2; V: TRBV25-1; D: .; size: few; DNA: TGTGCCAGCAGTGAGGGAGGGAGGCTCTATGGCTACACCTTC; CDR3: CASSEGGRLYGYTF
J: TRBJ2-7; V: TRBV7-8; D: .; size: .; DNA: TGTGCCAGCAGCTTACGGCCGGGGGTAACAGACTACGAGCAGTACTTC; CDR3: CASSLRPGVTDYEQYF
J: TRBJ1-2; V: TRBV30; D: .; size: .; DNA: TGTGCCTGGAGTGTAGAGGGGTCCTATGGCTACACCTTC; CDR3: CAWSVEGSYGYTF
J: TRBJ1-2; V: TRBV18; D: TRBD1; size: .; DNA: TGTGCCAGCTCACAGGGACAGGATATAGGCTACACCTTC; CDR3: CASSQGQDIGYTF
J: TRBJ1-1; V: TRBV29-1; D: .; size: .; DNA: TGCAGCGTTGGACAGATTTTGAACACTGAAGCTTTCTTT; CDR3: CSVGQILNTEAFF
J: TRBJ1-2; V: TRBV6-6; D: .; size: few; DNA: TGTGCCGGACGACAGAGGGTAACGGATGGCTACACCTTC; CDR3: CAGRQRVTDGYTF